Following are 18 T cell receptor beta chains from one sample sequenced in a study of shared clonotypes between healthy human individuals. The repertoire was sequenced with immunoSEQ multiplex PCR; TCRdb's copy has only in-frame clones and lacks some. The table has roughly 2.4 million clones, under 97% seen once. The specimen sequenced was naive CD4+ T cells sorted from blood. Stated subset: CD45RA+ positively selected. The origin of the receptors is a man younger than 30 in good health.

The chain links TRBV5-1 to TRBJ2-1; 14 nucleotides align to TRBD2. CDR1 SGHRS and CDR2 YFSETQ come from the germline V gene. This CDR3 spans 15 amino acids. J was trimmed by 6 bases and V by 3 bases; bases with no gene match: 2. For the CDR3, the DNA is TGCGCCAGCAGCTACGGGACTAGCGGGAGCAATGAGCAGTTCTTC. Translating it yields CASSYGTSGSNEQFF. The variable domain in full, with the rest retrieved from reference TRBV5-1 and TRBJ2-1, is KAGVTQTPRYLIKTRGQQVTLSCSPISGHRSVSWYQQTPGQGLQFLFEYFSETQRNKGNFPGRFSGRQFSNSRSEMNVSTLELGDSALYLCASSYGTSGSNEQFFGPGTRLTVL.

This chain uses TRBV10-2 with TRBJ1-2; D is ambiguous. The V and J ends lost 2 bases and 4 bases respectively, with 11 bases between them. Germline V gives CDR1 WSHSY, CDR2 SAAADI. CDR3 size: 14 residues. The CDR3 DNA reads TGCGCCAGCAGTGAGGGCGACCAAAGCTATGGCTACACCTTC. The encoded protein is CASSEGDQSYGYTF.

To note about this clone: This specimen includes other DNA sequences encoding the same CDR3. This sequence joins TRBV18 and TRBJ1-1, with 7 bases aligning to TRBD1. Germline V CDR1 and CDR2: KGHSH, LQKENI. CDR3 length: 14 amino acids. The ends lost 1 base at V and 1 base at J; junction bases unmatched: 0. The chain's CDR3 is CASSPRTGNTEAFF. The CDR3 DNA is TGTGCCAGCTCACCACGGACAGGGAACACTGAAGCTTTCTTT. Based on the CDR3 plus reference TRBV18 and TRBJ1-1, the full variable domain is NAGVMQNPRHLVRRRGQEARLRCSPMKGHSHVYWYRQLPEEGLKFMVYLQKENIIDESGMPKERFSAEFPKEGPSILRIQQVVRGDSAAYFCASSPRTGNTEAFFGQGTRLTVV.

The V gene is TRBV5-1, the J gene TRBJ1-4; D might be TRBD1 (5 bases). CDR1 is SGHRS, CDR2 YFSETQ, per germline. The length of the CDR3 is 15 residues. V was clipped by 1 base and J by 5 bases, with 12 bases between them. The CDR3, as DNA: TGCGCCAGCAGCTTGATGGACGGGGGGAATGAAAAACTGTTTTTT. This codes for CASSLMDGGNEKLFF. The variable domain in full, with the rest retrieved from reference TRBV5-1 and TRBJ1-4, is KAGVTQTPRYLIKTRGQQVTLSCSPISGHRSVSWYQQTPGQGLQFLFEYFSETQRNKGNFPGRFSGRQFSNSRSEMNVSTLELGDSALYLCASSLMDGGNEKLFFGSGTQLSVL.

As DNA, the CDR3 is TGTGCCAGCAGGGACAGGGTTAGCTCCTACGAGCAGTACTTC. It yields the protein CASRDRVSSYEQYF. The chain recombines TRBV6-5 with TRBJ2-7; 8 nucleotides align to TRBD1. From germline, CDR1 is MNHEY and CDR2 SVGAGI. After removal of 6 bases from V and 0 bases from J, the junction contained 4 bases not matched to a gene. The CDR3 consists of 14 residues.

The V and J genes are TRBV9 and TRBJ2-7, with 10 nucleotides matching TRBD1. Trimming at V came to 4 bases and at J to 3 bases, leaving 4 bases not matched to a gene. The CDR3 is 14 residues long. CDR1 is SGDLS and CDR2 is YYNGEE in the germline V gene. CDR3 region: CASSRDRGFYEQYF. The CDR3, as DNA: TGTGCCAGCAGCCGGGACAGGGGATTCTACGAGCAGTACTTC.

This chain uses TRBV29-1 with TRBJ2-5, with D perhaps matching TRBD1 (5 bases). CDR1 and CDR2 from the germline V gene are SQVTM and ANQGSEA. CDR3 length: 15 amino acids. V lost 4 bases, J lost 4 bases, and 19 bases lay in between. The CDR3 nucleotides are TGCAGCGTTGCCGAGAGACAGTACCTTCCAGAGACCCAGTACTTC. It is translated as CSVAERQYLPETQYF.

The V call is TRBV6-6, the J call TRBJ2-7; TRBD1 aligns across 8 bases. This CDR3 region has 16 residues. J was trimmed by 0 bases and V by 2 bases; bases with no gene match: 6. CDR1 and CDR2 (germline): MNHNY, SVGAGI (reference sequence). For the CDR3, the DNA is TGTGCCAGCAGTTACCCGGGACAGGAGATCTCCTACGAGCAGTACTTC. Translating it yields CASSYPGQEISYEQYF.

The chain uses TRBV30 and TRBJ1-2, with D unresolved. With 2 bases removed from V and 8 bases from J, the gap between germline ends came to 9 bases. CDR1 and CDR2 (germline): GTSNPN, SVGIG (reference sequence). The CDR3 covers 11 residues. As DNA, the CDR3 is TGTGCCTGGAGTTATCTGGGAGGCTACACCTTC. It encodes CAWSYLGGYTF.

The J gene is TRBJ1-4, the V gene TRBV11-3; no reliable D call. The germline V and J ends were trimmed by 6 bases and 3 bases, with 17 bases remaining between them. The CDR3 extends over 16 amino acids. The germline gives CDR1 SGHNT, CDR2 YENEEA. The CDR3 bases are TGTGCCAGCAGTCACCGATCCGGGTTCCCTAATGAAAAACTGTTTTTT. Protein: CASSHRSGFPNEKLFF.

This clone was picked up one time. This chain joins TRBV6-5 and TRBJ1-1; a weak D match, TRBD1 (6 bases). Germline V gene lookup returns CDR1 MNHEY and CDR2 SVGAGI. This CDR3 spans 13 amino acids. Trimming left V 4 bases short and J 6 bases short, with 12 bases between. In nucleotides, the CDR3 is TGTGCCAGCAGTTTTTCCGAGGGGGCTGAAGCTTTCTTT. Amino acid sequence: CASSFSEGAEAFF.

V and J are TRBV27 and TRBJ2-7, with 8 bases that match TRBD1. The J segment lost 2 bases and the V segment lost 3 bases, leaving 9 bases of the junction unmatched. The germline CDR1 and CDR2 sequences are MNHEY and SMNVEV (reference sequence). The CDR3 has 16 residues. DNA for the CDR3: TGTGCCAGCAGTTTCGGACGACAGGGGAGGCCCTACGAGCAGTACTTC. Translated: CASSFGRQGRPYEQYF.

This clone showed up just once. V usage is TRBV19 and J usage is TRBJ1-5, with TRBD1 matching over 9 bases. Trimming cost V 6 bases and J 6 bases; bases outside gene matches: 9. The CDR3 runs 15 residues. Germline CDR1 and CDR2: LNHDA and SQIVND (reference sequence). The CDR3 region is CASRPDRGSGQPQHF. CDR3 in DNA: TGTGCCAGTAGACCCGACAGGGGGTCAGGTCAGCCCCAGCATTTT.

The chain has TRBV5-1 and TRBJ1-4; D is undetermined. Trimming removed 4 bases at V and 5 bases at J, with 9 bases between. The germline V gene has CDR1 SGHRS and CDR2 YFSETQ. The CDR3 runs to 13 residues. The CDR3 is CASSPTGNEKLFF. The CDR3 coding sequence is TGCGCCAGCAGCCCAACGGGGAATGAAAAACTGTTTTTT.

On this clone itself: Other DNA sequences in the sample encode the same CDR3. V and J are TRBV7-9 and TRBJ2-2, with D perhaps given as TRBD1 or TRBD2 (5 bases each). V was shortened by 3 bases and J by 1 base, with 9 bases between the two germline ends. Germline V gene sequence: CDR1 SEHNR, CDR2 FQNEAQ (reference sequence). The CDR3 runs 15 residues. DNA of the CDR3: TGTGCCAGCAGCTTTGGGACGGGGAACACCGGGGAGCTGTTTTTT. It codes for CASSFGTGNTGELFF.

This chain links TRBV7-9 with TRBJ2-7; D is tentatively TRBD1 or TRBD2 (5 bases each). Germline V gene lookup returns CDR1 SEHNR and CDR2 FQNEAQ (reference sequence). Trimming took 2 bases from V and 2 from J, leaving 16 bases between them. The CDR3 has 16 residues. CDR3 amino acids: CASSLSWDLRTYEQYF. The CDR3 DNA reads as TGTGCCAGCAGCTTAAGCTGGGACCTGCGGACCTACGAGCAGTACTTC.

The genes are TRBV18 and TRBJ2-5; D may be TRBD2 (6 bases). CDR1 and CDR2 from the germline V gene are KGHSH and LQKENI. V shed 2 bases and J shed 9 bases, with 16 bases lying between them. This CDR3 region has 14 residues. The CDR3 region is CASSPGPGLMAQYF. The DNA of the CDR3 is TGTGCCAGCTCACCAGGGCCGGGACTCATGGCCCAGTACTTC.

The chain employs TRBV27 and TRBJ2-2; D is unresolved. V was cut by 3 bases and J by 0 bases, with 8 bases left in between. Germline V gives CDR1 MNHEY, CDR2 SMNVEV (reference sequence). This CDR3 comprises 15 residues. The CDR3 DNA reads as TGTGCCAGCAGTTTTCGGGCGACGAACACCGGGGAGCTGTTTTTT. Its protein is CASSFRATNTGELFF.